This T cell receptor beta chain appears in the sequencing data of a study of blood T cell repertoires in COVID-19. Individuals drawn from about two dozen US areas were about 18 to 90 years old. Each participant's cohort was designated according to participant-reported clinical history. With V trimmed by 3 bases and J by 4 bases, 6 bases remained unmatched. The CDR3 length is 17 residues. Germline assignment: CDR1 KGHSH and CDR2 LQKENI. Original analysis: Estimates of nucleated cell counts were drawn from the amplification of reference gene primers. TCRdb's table, derived via immunoSEQ multiplex PCR, lists solely in-frame clones and lacks some. D and trimming come from the DNA, and the V and J calls and clone size come from that table. Of 300,000 to 350,000 clones listed, 88% are singletons.

V usage is TRBV18 and J usage is TRBJ2-5, with TRBD2 matching 15 bases. Sequencing was performed on PBMCs or T cells enriched from blood (not recorded which). The source of this sequence is a man younger than 40 who had recovered from COVID-19. The CDR3 region is CASSPRTSGGASETQYF. The CDR3 DNA is TGTGCCAGCTCACCCCGGACTAGCGGGGGGGCCTCAGAGACCCAGTACTTC. The entire variable domain, with the rest obtained from reference TRBV18 and TRBJ2-5, is as follows: NAGVMQNPRHLVRRRGQEARLRCSPMKGHSHVYWYRQLPEEGLKFMVYLQKENIIDESGMPKERFSAEFPKEGPSILRIQQVVRGDSAAYFCASSPRTSGGASETQYFGPGTRLLVL.